This TCR beta chain was sequenced during a study of cytomegalovirus exposure and HLA in healthy donors. Study-wide background: HLA-typed donors were the source of 80 million to 90 million unique TCRs, which an early data release held.

The PCR contained 60 Vbeta and 13 Jbeta primers. Profiling relied on immunoSEQ multiplex PCR, and the TCRdb table lists in-frame clones only, not all of them. The sample contains about 110,000 clones, more than 65% of which appear only once. Overall study findings and caveats: Sequences of the TCR beta chain were said to predict the HLA-A and HLA-B alleles of most subjects accurately.

On this clone: No antigen is known for it.

This CDR3 spans 16 amino acids. Trimming left V 5 bases short and J 1 base short, with 15 bases between. Germline loops: CDR1 MDHEN, CDR2 SYDVKM. The specimen was PBMCs. The sequence derives from a woman in her forties or fifties in good health and CMV-seropositive. This chain uses TRBV28 with TRBJ1-5; a weak D match, TRBD1 (6 bases). CDR3 amino acids: CASSLYWGGSNQPQHF. For the CDR3, the DNA is TGTGCCAGCAGTCTCTACTGGGGGGGCAGCAATCAGCCCCAGCATTTT.